This entry lists 14 T cell receptor beta chains sequenced from one sample in a study of OX40 agonist ivuxolimab in advanced cancers. Profiling relied on immunoSEQ multiplex PCR, and the TCRdb table lists in-frame clones only, not all of them. The sample has just over 30,000 clones, around nine tenths seen once. The starting material was CD4+ or CD8+ T cells sorted from blood, obtained in a trial of the OX40 agonist ivuxolimab. The receptor set was obtained from an adult with an advanced solid tumor such as melanoma, head and neck, liver or kidney cancer.

This clone was seen only once. The chain links TRBV5-1 to TRBJ2-5; TRBD1 agrees at 8 bases. The V gene end was trimmed by 3 bases and the J gene end by 3 bases; junction bases not matched to a gene: 13. Germline lookup yields CDR1 SGHRS and CDR2 YFSETQ. CDR3 size: 17 residues. The chain's CDR3 is CASSSPPGGHSKETQYF. Here the CDR3 DNA reads TGCGCCAGCAGCTCCCCCCCAGGGGGCCATTCCAAAGAGACCCAGTACTTC.

This chain connects TRBV5-4 to TRBJ1-1; D gene unclear. V lost 1 base, J lost 4 bases, and 20 bases lay in between. This CDR3 is built from 17 residues. Germline assignment: CDR1 SGHNT and CDR2 YYREEE (reference sequence). CDR3 bases: TGTGCCAGCAGCTTGCGCGCCATCACGGGGAGAGGCACTGAAGCTTTCTTT. The encoded protein is CASSLRAITGRGTEAFF. Supplemented by reference TRBV5-4 and TRBJ1-1, the full variable domain reads ETGVTQSPTHLIKTRGQQVTLRCSSQSGHNTVSWYQQALGQGPQFIFQYYREEENGRGNFPPRFSGLQFPNYSSELNVNALELDDSALYLCASSLRAITGRGTEAFFGQGTRLTVV.

The rearrangement joins TRBV27 to TRBJ2-1; D unresolved. V lost 3 bases to trimming and J lost 4 bases, with 7 bases between them. Germline V lookup: CDR1 MNHEY, CDR2 SMNVEV (reference sequence). There are 13 residues in the CDR3. The CDR3: CASSFEGYNEQFF. CDR3 DNA sequence: TGTGCCAGCAGTTTTGAAGGATACAATGAGCAGTTCTTC.

V gene TRBV6-4 combines with J gene TRBJ2-7; the D gene could be TRBD1 or TRBD2 (6 bases each). Germline CDR1 and CDR2: MRHNA and SNTAGT. The CDR3 totals 15 residues. Trimming stripped 2 bases from V and 6 bases from J, with 17 bases between. CDR3 amino acids: CASSDATDTGAEQYF. In DNA form, the CDR3 reads TGTGCCAGCAGTGACGCTACAGATACGGGGGCCGAGCAGTACTTC.

The chain combines TRBV14 with TRBJ2-1, with a possible D match to TRBD1 (5 bases). The CDR3 sequence is 13 residues long. Germline CDR1 and CDR2: SGHDN and FVKESK. Trimming took 4 bases from V and 6 from J, leaving 10 bases between them. This chain's CDR3 is CASSPRAFNEQFF. In DNA form, the CDR3 reads TGTGCCAGCAGCCCCAGGGCGTTCAATGAGCAGTTCTTC. Based on the CDR3 plus reference TRBV14 and TRBJ2-1, the full variable domain is EAGVTQFPSHSVIEKGQTVTLRCDPISGHDNLYWYRRVMGKEIKFLLHFVKESKQDESGMPNNRFLAERTGGTYSTLKVQPAELEDSGVYFCASSPRAFNEQFFGPGTRLTVL.

The rearrangement uses TRBV5-8 and TRBJ2-6, with D maybe TRBD1 (6 bases). Trimming pared 3 bases from V and 2 bases from J, leaving 18 bases between. The V gene's germline CDR1 is SGHTS and CDR2 YDEGEE. The CDR3 contains 18 residues. The DNA for the CDR3 is TGTGCCAGCAGCTCCTTCTTAAAACAGGGAACTGGGGCCAACGTCCTGACTTTC. Its protein product is CASSSFLKQGTGANVLTF.

The CDR3 sequence is CASSLLSLRNEQYF. CDR3 nucleotide sequence: TGTGCCAGCAGTTTATTGTCCCTAAGAAATGAGCAGTACTTC. V gene TRBV28 combines with J gene TRBJ2-7, with unresolved D. The germline V and J ends were trimmed by 1 base and 7 bases, with 14 bases remaining between them. CDR1 and CDR2 (germline): MDHEN, SYDVKM. The CDR3 contains 14 residues.

Notes on this clone: Germline and junction disagree at one end, which may indicate a read error. The chain couples TRBV4-3 to TRBJ2-7; D might be TRBD1 (5 bases). This CDR3 has 15 residues. Germline CDR1 reads LGHNA; CDR2 reads YSLEER. The CDR3 region has the DNA TGCGCCAGCAGCGAAGAAGGCAGGGCCCCCTACGAGCAGTACTTC. It translates to CASSEEGRAPYEQYF.

Points on this clone: At the DNA level, this CDR3 is encoded by other sequences in the same sample as well. V and J are TRBV6-6 and TRBJ2-7; D may be TRBD2 (7 bases). Germline V gene sequence: CDR1 MNHNY, CDR2 SVGAGI (reference sequence). Trimming pared 5 bases from V and 7 bases from J, leaving 12 bases between. The CDR3 runs 12 residues. CDR3 loop: CASSPGGYEQYF. CDR3 coding DNA: TGTGCCAGCAGTCCGGGGGGCTATGAGCAGTACTTC.

This chain joins TRBV30 and TRBJ1-5; D is unresolved. CDR1 and CDR2 (germline): GTSNPN, SVGIG (reference sequence). The CDR3 sequence is 14 residues long. Trimming took off 5 bases at V and 1 base at J, with 12 bases between the two ends. The CDR3, as DNA: TGTGCCTGGTCTTGGTCGGGCAGCAATCAGCCCCAGCATTTT. Translation: CAWSWSGSNQPQHF.

In its sample, this clone was seen a few times. The chain combines TRBV7-5 with TRBJ1-5; TRBD1, the D gene given by the table, was not confirmed from the DNA. TRBV7-5 constitutes a pseudogene. This CDR3 contains 12 residues. The CDR3 protein is CARSHSNQPQHF. The CDR3 DNA is TGTGCCAGAAGCCATAGCAATCAGCCCCAGCATTTT.

The chain recombines TRBV29-1 with TRBJ1-3; D is possibly TRBD1 (5 bases). The CDR3 covers 14 residues. CDR1 and CDR2 from the germline V gene are SQVTM and ANQGSEA. Deletions cut 6 bases from V and 3 bases from J, with 15 bases between. CDR3 amino acids: CSVVDSSHGNTIYF. CDR3 coding DNA: TGCAGCGTAGTCGACAGTAGTCATGGAAACACCATATATTTT.

CDR3 amino acids: CASSQEGTGTYEQYF. CDR3 bases: TGCGCCAGCAGCCAAGAAGGAACAGGGACGTACGAGCAGTACTTC. The V and J genes are TRBV4-3 and TRBJ2-7; tentatively, D is TRBD1 (6 bases). Per germline, CDR1 LGHNA and CDR2 YSLEER. Trimming stripped 0 bases from V and 4 bases from J, with 13 bases between. The CDR3 sequence is 15 residues long.

V gene TRBV19 combines with J gene TRBJ1-5; 7 bases map to TRBD1. Germline CDR1 is LNHDA and CDR2 is SQIVND (reference sequence). This CDR3 is built from 16 residues. J was trimmed by 1 base and V by 3 bases; bases with no gene match: 6. The chain's CDR3 is CASSIGGRGSNQPQHF. DNA of the CDR3: TGTGCCAGTAGTATTGGTGGCAGGGGGAGCAATCAGCCCCAGCATTTT.